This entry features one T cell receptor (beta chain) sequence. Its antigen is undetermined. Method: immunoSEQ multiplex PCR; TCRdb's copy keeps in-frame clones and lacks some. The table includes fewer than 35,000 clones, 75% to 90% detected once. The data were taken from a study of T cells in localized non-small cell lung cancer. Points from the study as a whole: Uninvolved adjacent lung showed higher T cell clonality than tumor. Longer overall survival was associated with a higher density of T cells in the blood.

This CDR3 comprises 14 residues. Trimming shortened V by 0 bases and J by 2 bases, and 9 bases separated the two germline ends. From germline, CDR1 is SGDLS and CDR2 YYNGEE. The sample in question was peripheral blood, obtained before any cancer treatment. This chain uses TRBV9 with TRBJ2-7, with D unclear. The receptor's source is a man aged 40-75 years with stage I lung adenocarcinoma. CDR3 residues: CASSVDNRAYEQYF. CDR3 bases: TGTGCCAGCAGCGTAGATAACAGAGCCTACGAGCAGTACTTC.